According to its frequency, the clone carrying this TCR beta chain is medium-sized (0.01 to 0.1%). UMI-labeled 5' RACE yielded the TCR beta libraries. For each CDR3 protein, TCRdb gives one entry from its re-call of the 5' RACE reads, without DNA. The sample table sets out about 18,000 distinct CDR3 sequences. The data stem from a study of human CD8 memory T cell subsets. The CDR3 is made up of 15 amino acids. In germline, CDR1 is DFQATT, CDR2 SNEGSKA (reference sequence). The genes are TRBV20-1 and TRBJ2-1; TCRdb picks TRBD1, but there is no DNA to check that call. Sequenced input: CD8+ T cells from PBMCs. The TCR originated in a human donor in good health. The CDR3 protein is CSANPDRSFQNEQFF.